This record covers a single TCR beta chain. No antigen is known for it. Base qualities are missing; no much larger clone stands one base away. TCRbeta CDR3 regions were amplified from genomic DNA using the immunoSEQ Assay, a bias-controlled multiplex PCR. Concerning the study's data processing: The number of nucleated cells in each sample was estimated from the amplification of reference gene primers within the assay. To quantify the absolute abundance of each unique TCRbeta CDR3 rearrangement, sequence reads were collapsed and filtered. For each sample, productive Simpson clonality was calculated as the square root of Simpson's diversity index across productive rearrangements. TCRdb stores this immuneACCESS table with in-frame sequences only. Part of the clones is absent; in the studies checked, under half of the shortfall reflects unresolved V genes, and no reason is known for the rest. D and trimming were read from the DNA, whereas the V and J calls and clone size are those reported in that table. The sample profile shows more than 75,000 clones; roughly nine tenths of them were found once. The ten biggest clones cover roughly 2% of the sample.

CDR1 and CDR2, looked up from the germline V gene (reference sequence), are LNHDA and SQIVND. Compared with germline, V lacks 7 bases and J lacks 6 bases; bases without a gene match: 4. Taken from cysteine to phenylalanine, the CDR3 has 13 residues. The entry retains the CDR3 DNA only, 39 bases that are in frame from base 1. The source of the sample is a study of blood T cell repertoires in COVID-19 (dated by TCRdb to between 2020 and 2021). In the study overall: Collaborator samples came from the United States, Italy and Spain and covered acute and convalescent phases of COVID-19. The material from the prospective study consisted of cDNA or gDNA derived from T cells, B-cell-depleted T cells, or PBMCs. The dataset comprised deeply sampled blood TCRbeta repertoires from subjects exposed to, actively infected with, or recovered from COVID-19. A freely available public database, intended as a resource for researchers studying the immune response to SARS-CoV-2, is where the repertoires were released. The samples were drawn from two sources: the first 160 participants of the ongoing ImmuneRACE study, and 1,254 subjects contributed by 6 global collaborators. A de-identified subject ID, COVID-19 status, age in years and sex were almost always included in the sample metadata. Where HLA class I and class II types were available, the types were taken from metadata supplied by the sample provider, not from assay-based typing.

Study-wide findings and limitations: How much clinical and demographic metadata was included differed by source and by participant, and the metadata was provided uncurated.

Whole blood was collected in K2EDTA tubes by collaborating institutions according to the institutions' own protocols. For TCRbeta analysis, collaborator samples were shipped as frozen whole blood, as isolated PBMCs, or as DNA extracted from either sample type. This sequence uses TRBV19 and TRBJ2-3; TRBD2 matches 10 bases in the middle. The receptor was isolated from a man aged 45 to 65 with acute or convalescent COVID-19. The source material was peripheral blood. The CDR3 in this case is CASKGTSVDTQYF. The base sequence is TGTGCCAGTAAAGGGACTAGCGTTGATACGCAGTATTTT.